This T cell receptor (beta chain) emerged from a study of shared clonotypes between healthy human individuals. Study findings and constraints: Relative to their counterparts shared across all four donors, non-shared clonotypes exhibited diminished generation probabilities. Relative to memory subsets, naive subsets generally showed larger estimated richness.

This CDR3 comprises 13 residues. CDR1 is LNHDA and CDR2 is SQIVND in the germline V gene (reference sequence). Trimming took 5 bases from V and 5 from J, leaving 12 bases between them. Source study methods: Junction-only immunoSEQ sequences carried no quality scores, so filtering differed. Sequenced by immunoSEQ multiplex PCR; TCRdb stores in-frame clones only, minus some. That table gives V, J and clone size, and the DNA gave D and trimming. There are 950,000 to 1,200,000 clones in the sample; around 77% occur only once, and about 0.89% lies in the top ten. In regard to this clone: The target antigen is unknown.

Those who donated, Caucasian adults without exception, all lived in Nashville, Tennessee. The V gene is TRBV19, the J gene TRBJ1-1, with D hard to call. The source material was memory CD4+ T cells from PBMCs. Subset: CD45RA-negative fraction. The source of this sequence is a man aged 18 to 30 in good health. Some clones in this sample may be carry-over from other donors' samples. CDR3 amino acids: CASSGPRKTEAFF. In DNA, the CDR3 is TGTGCCAGTAGTGGTCCCAGGAAGACTGAAGCTTTCTTT.